The rows below give T cell receptor beta chains drawn from one sample of a study of cytomegalovirus exposure and HLA in healthy donors. The data were produced by immunoSEQ multiplex PCR, yet TCRdb's version contains in-frame clones alone and is incomplete. The table includes about 77,000 clones, roughly 78% detected once. Sequenced material: PBMCs. These receptors all come from a man aged 35 to 55 in good health and CMV-seronegative. Both conserved end residues are part of each CDR3.

len,j_gene,v_gene,CDR3aa
18,TRBJ2-2,TRBV7-2,CASSLIPTGSSNTGELFF
14,.,TRBV30,CAWRLAGGGYEQYF
13,TRBJ2-3,TRBV11-3,CASSDNRGDTQYF
16,TRBJ2-1,TRBV29-1,CSVVPLSGDSYNEQFF
14,TRBJ2-5,TRBV5-6,CASSFITGRETQYF
17,TRBJ1-2,TRBV10-2,CASSERGDRTMPYGYTF
15,TRBJ2-7,TRBV7-2,CASSLVPQGHSEQYF
13,TRBJ1-1,TRBV10-3,CAISESIVRGSSF
15,TRBJ2-2,TRBV14,CASSPPSGRTGELFF
12,TRBJ2-7,TRBV29-1,CSASDSSYEQYF
17,TRBJ1-4,TRBV28,CASSALRGGASNEKLFF
15,TRBJ2-7,TRBV7-8,CASSTTSGRAYEQYF
12,TRBJ2-1,TRBV4-1,CASSQEAREQFF
14,TRBJ1-2,TRBV2,CASLSRVLENGYTF
13,TRBJ2-7,TRBV27,CASARTGAYEQYF
14,TRBJ2-7,TRBV28,CASTRRDRVYEQYF